The clone carrying this T cell receptor (beta chain) showed up many times. Its cognate antigen is unknown. Read sequence stops 3 residues before the CDR3 end, and the germline J gene provides the missing end. The sample comes from a study of T cell clonality in common variable immunodeficiency. Study-level findings and limits: Links between repertoire features and CVID complications were heterogeneity-limited. Compared with healthy controls, CVID subjects showed increased TCRbeta clonality, mostly in about a third. In common variable immunodeficiency, TCR beta chains reportedly carried fewer deletions and N-nucleotide insertions.

Blood samples were heparinized, about 4.5 to 8.5 ml per donor. Germline lookup yields CDR1 DFQATT and CDR2 SNEGSKA (reference sequence). Germline trimming cut 5 bases from V and 1 base from J; bases unmatched to any gene: 23. This CDR3 spans 20 amino acids. Libraries were prepared by immunoSEQ multiplex PCR; TCRdb keeps only in-frame clonotypes and omits some of them. Altogether 35,000 to 50,000 clones were found in the sample, and no singletons occur. The sequencing input was peripheral blood mononuclear cells. This rearrangement joins TRBV20-1 to TRBJ2-5; 9 positions agree with TRBD1. The TCR comes from a person aged 18 to 70 in good health. The CDR3 is CSARSAGTGPSTVPQETQYF. Incomplete CDR3 DNA: TGCAGTGCTCGGAGCGCCGGGACAGGGCCCTCCACCGTTCCCCAAGAGACC.